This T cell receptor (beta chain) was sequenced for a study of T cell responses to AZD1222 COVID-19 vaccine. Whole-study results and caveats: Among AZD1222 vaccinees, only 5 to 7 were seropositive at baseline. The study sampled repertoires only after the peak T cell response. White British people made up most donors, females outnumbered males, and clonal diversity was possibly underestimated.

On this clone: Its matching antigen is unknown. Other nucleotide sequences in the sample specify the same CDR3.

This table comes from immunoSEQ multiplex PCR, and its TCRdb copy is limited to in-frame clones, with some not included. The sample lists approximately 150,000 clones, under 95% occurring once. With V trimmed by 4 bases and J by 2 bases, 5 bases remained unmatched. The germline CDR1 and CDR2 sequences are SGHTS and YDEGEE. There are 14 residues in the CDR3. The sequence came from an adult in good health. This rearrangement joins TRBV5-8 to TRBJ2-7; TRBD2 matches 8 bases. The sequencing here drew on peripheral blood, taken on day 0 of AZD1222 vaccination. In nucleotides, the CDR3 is TGTGCCAGCAGCCTTCGGGGACTAGCCTACGAGCAGTACTTC. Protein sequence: CASSLRGLAYEQYF.